This TCR beta chain was recovered during a study of T cells in Graves' hyperthyroidism and ophthalmopathy. Study findings and constraints: Ophthalmopathy was separated from stable hyperthyroidism by a 13 V-J model.

This clonotype was picked up a small number of times. Antigen specificity is unknown. What was amplified from RNA transcripts were TCR beta CDR3 regions. The TCR CDR3 first-round RT-PCR relied on the HTBI primer set. TCRdb used MiXCR to reprocess the multiplex PCR reads, holding one entry per CDR3 protein. The sample yields some 740,000 distinct CDR3 sequences, 14% seen once. The PBMCs studied were ones that came from about 10 ml fresh peripheral blood. Germline loops: CDR1 DFQATT, CDR2 SNEGSKA (reference sequence). The CDR3 has 16 amino acids. Trimming took 6 bases from V and 5 from J; bases not matched to a gene: 16.

The specimen was blood. The receptor comes from a woman aged 18-29 years with Graves' hyperthyroidism. J is TRBJ2-7 and V is TRBV20-1, with 10 bases lining up with TRBD2. The chain's CDR3 is CSAPAQVGSGRHEQYF. CDR3 bases: TGCAGTGCCCCCGCCCAGGTAGGTAGCGGGAGGCACGAGCAGTACTTC.